This T cell receptor (beta chain) was observed in a study of Ad26.COV2.S vaccination and SARS-CoV-2 variants. Study results and limitations: Vaccinees reportedly had broad spike-specific CD8+ and CD4+ T cell responses.

Sequencing was performed with immunoSEQ multiplex PCR; in TCRdb, only in-frame clones are kept and a portion is missing. The table shows around 300,000 clones, with roughly 90% occurring only once. V trimming: 3 bases; J trimming: 6 bases; junction bases outside the gene matches: 0. The germline V gene has CDR1 MNHEY and CDR2 SMNVEV (reference sequence). The CDR3 is 14 amino acids. Treatment reported: about 20 received Ad26.COV2.S at low or high dose, single or two shots; several received placebo; per-sample allocation not given. It was on day 63 after the first vaccine or placebo injection that samples were taken. Expressing Wuhan-strain SARS-CoV-2 spike, an Ad26 vector served as the vaccine. As concerns this clone: Its specificity is not known.

The V and J genes are TRBV27 and TRBJ2-2; 11 bases match TRBD2. Source: peripheral blood, taken in a trial of Ad26.COV2.S vaccine versus placebo. This sequence was found in a person aged 18-60 years who received the Ad26.COV2.S COVID-19 vaccine or a placebo. The CDR3 bases are TGTGCCAGCAGTTTGGGACTAGCGGCCGGGGAGCTGTTTTTT. Translation gives CASSLGLAAGELFF.